The 31 T cell receptor beta chains below all came from one sample that was sequenced in a study of blood T cell repertoires in COVID-19. Profiling relied on immunoSEQ multiplex PCR, and the TCRdb table lists in-frame clones only, not all of them. This table has about 120,000 clones, around 80% appearing once. The sequenced sample was peripheral blood. These TCRs come from a woman in her 50s with acute or convalescent COVID-19.

This clone appeared a few times. The chain uses TRBV10-1 and TRBJ2-7; tentatively, D is TRBD1 or TRBD2 (5 bases each). The CDR3 is 13 residues long. V lost 6 bases and J 6 bases, leaving 15 bases between the germline ends. In germline, CDR1 is WNHNN, CDR2 SYGVQD (reference sequence). The CDR3 reads CASSEGPYSEQYF. The CDR3 coding sequence is TGCGCCAGCAGCGAGGGGCCCTATAGCGAGCAGTACTTC.

This chain connects TRBV19 to TRBJ2-5; D possibly corresponds to TRBD1 (5 bases). The CDR3 runs 16 residues. V was shortened by 7 bases and J by 0 bases, with 18 bases between the two germline ends. CDR1 and CDR2 from the germline V gene are LNHDA and SQIVND (reference sequence). This chain's CDR3 is CASNHGASTYQETQYF. CDR3 DNA sequence: TGTGCCAGTAACCATGGGGCCTCTACGTACCAAGAGACCCAGTACTTC.

Only one count was recorded for this clone. The CDR3 DNA follows: TGTGCCATCAGTTTTGACAGAAACACCGGGGAGCTGTTTTTT. Amino acids: CAISFDRNTGELFF. The rearrangement joins TRBV10-3 to TRBJ2-2, with D possibly being TRBD1 (5 bases). V was trimmed by 5 bases and J by 2 bases, leaving 9 bases between them. This CDR3 has 14 amino acids. Looked up from germline, CDR1 is ENHRY and CDR2 is SYGVKD.

Only a few counts were recorded for this clone. V is TRBV5-4 and J is TRBJ1-1; possible D gene TRBD1, 6 bases. V was trimmed by 4 bases and J by 4 bases, leaving 14 bases between them. CDR1 SGHNT and CDR2 YYREEE come from the germline V gene (reference sequence). The length of the CDR3 is 14 residues. The chain's CDR3 is CASSVQGAPTEAFF. The CDR3 nucleotides are TGTGCCAGCAGCGTACAGGGAGCGCCCACTGAAGCTTTCTTT. Variable domain in full (rest from reference TRBV5-4 and TRBJ1-1): ETGVTQSPTHLIKTRGQQVTLRCSSQSGHNTVSWYQQALGQGPQFIFQYYREEENGRGNFPPRFSGLQFPNYSSELNVNALELDDSALYLCASSVQGAPTEAFFGQGTRLTVV.

The V and J genes are TRBV19 and TRBJ1-2, with D tentatively TRBD1 (6 bases). The CDR3 length is 15 residues. V lost 8 bases and J lost 1, with 17 bases in between. Germline lookup yields CDR1 LNHDA and CDR2 SQIVND (reference sequence). The CDR3 loop is CASSTRDTYNYGYTF. The CDR3 DNA reads TGTGCCAGTTCCACCCGGGACACCTATAACTATGGCTACACCTTC.

This clone was seen at least ten times. The chain uses TRBV2 and TRBJ1-6; D is possibly TRBD1 (6 bases). The CDR3 totals 13 residues. Germline CDR1 SNHLY, CDR2 FYNNEI. V was pared by 10 bases and J by 7 bases, with 14 bases between. The CDR3 spells CATQPGTNSPLHF. The CDR3 coding sequence is TGTGCCACCCAACCAGGGACAAATTCACCCCTCCACTTT.

This chain uses TRBV6-5 with TRBJ1-1; 7 bases are shared with TRBD1. Trimming cost V 6 bases and J 3 bases; bases outside gene matches: 4. The CDR3 sequence is 13 residues long. Germline assignment: CDR1 MNHEY and CDR2 SVGAGI. The CDR3 region is CASRYTGDTEAFF. The CDR3 coding sequence is TGTGCCAGCAGGTATACAGGGGACACTGAAGCTTTCTTT.

The chain joins TRBV12-3 or TRBV12-4 to TRBJ2-3, with TRBD2 as a possible D gene (5 bases). V lost 4 bases and J 5 bases, leaving 7 bases between the germline ends. This CDR3 has 12 amino acids. CDR3 bases: TGTGCCAGCAGTTACGGGGTAGATACGCAGTATTTT. Encoded protein: CASSYGVDTQYF.

The chain is built from TRBV19 and TRBJ1-3; perhaps TRBD1 as D (6 bases). From germline, CDR1 is LNHDA and CDR2 SQIVND (reference sequence). V lost 5 bases and J 4 bases, leaving 12 bases between the germline ends. The CDR3 runs to 14 residues. The CDR3 DNA reads TGTGCCAGTAGTTCCCCGGACAGCGGAAACACCATATATTTT. It specifies CASSSPDSGNTIYF.

The J gene is TRBJ2-1, the V gene TRBV10-3; 8 bases fit TRBD2. V was pared by 5 bases and J by 6 bases, with 3 bases of the junction left unmatched. This CDR3 has 13 amino acids. Germline V gene lookup returns CDR1 ENHRY and CDR2 SYGVKD. The CDR3 DNA reads as TGTGCCATCAGTCTAAGCGGGAGCAATGAGCAGTTCTTC. Amino acid sequence: CAISLSGSNEQFF.

In the case of this clone: This specimen includes other DNA sequences encoding the same CDR3. The rearrangement uses TRBV5-1 and TRBJ2-1, with TRBD2 identical over 8 bases. V shed 4 bases and J 1 base; nucleotides not matched to a gene: 4. Germline V gene sequence: CDR1 SGHRS, CDR2 YFSETQ. This CDR3 has 15 amino acids. The CDR3 here is CASSPLAGSYNEQFF. As DNA, the CDR3 is TGCGCCAGCAGCCCTCTAGCGGGTTCCTACAATGAGCAGTTCTTC. Full variable domain (rest looked up from reference TRBV5-1 and TRBJ2-1): KAGVTQTPRYLIKTRGQQVTLSCSPISGHRSVSWYQQTPGQGLQFLFEYFSETQRNKGNFPGRFSGRQFSNSRSEMNVSTLELGDSALYLCASSPLAGSYNEQFFGPGTRLTVL.

This clone was picked up a small number of times. This rearrangement joins TRBV3-1 (or the pseudogene TRBV3-2) to TRBJ1-6; 10 bases agree with TRBD1. V lost 8 bases to trimming and J lost 6 bases; unmatched junction nucleotides: 10. CDR3 length equals 16 residues. From germline, CDR1 is LGHDT and CDR2 YNNKEL (reference sequence). The CDR3 DNA follows: TGTGCCAGCCGTAACCGGGACAGGGGTTCTAATTCACCCCTCCACTTT. This sequence encodes CASRNRDRGSNSPLHF.

The chain couples TRBV19 to TRBJ1-5; D uncertain. Germline assignment: CDR1 LNHDA and CDR2 SQIVND (reference sequence). V lost 3 bases, J lost 0 bases, and 15 bases lay in between. This CDR3 has 17 amino acids. The CDR3 nucleotides are TGTGCCAGTAGTATTCTTGGGCAGGCATATAGCAATCAGCCCCAGCATTTT. Protein sequence: CASSILGQAYSNQPQHF.

This clone has only one observation. This sequence joins TRBV6-2 or TRBV6-3 and TRBJ2-2; 7 bases align to TRBD2. Trimming at V came to 4 bases and at J to 2 bases, leaving 4 bases not matched to a gene. The CDR3 has 15 residues. Germline loops: CDR1 MNHEY, CDR2 SVGEGT. The CDR3 region has the DNA TGTGCCAGCAGTTTGGGGGGGAGTAACACCGGGGAGCTGTTTTTT. It encodes CASSLGGSNTGELFF.

The V gene is TRBV10-3, the J gene TRBJ2-7; 10 nucleotides agree with TRBD1. The V gene's germline CDR1 is ENHRY and CDR2 SYGVKD. V was clipped by 6 bases and J by 2 bases; unmatched bases: 4. This CDR3 is built from 14 residues. The CDR3 is CAISRDRGTYEQYF. CDR3 coding DNA: TGTGCCATCAGCCGGGACAGGGGTACCTACGAGCAGTACTTC.

This chain joins TRBV9 and TRBJ1-2; no definite D call. The CDR3 covers 13 residues. The germline V gene encodes CDR1 SGDLS and CDR2 YYNGEE. V shed 1 base and J shed 3 bases, with 7 bases lying between them. CDR3: CASSVSVDYGYTF. The CDR3 coding sequence is TGTGCCAGCAGCGTATCCGTCGACTATGGCTACACCTTC.

The gene calls are TRBV6-1 and TRBJ1-4; possibly TRBD1 for D (5 bases). This CDR3 region has 14 residues. Trimming removed 3 bases at V and 7 bases at J, with 12 bases between. The germline gives CDR1 MNHNS, CDR2 SASEGT. CDR3: CASSEIGVSEKLFF. DNA of the CDR3: TGTGCCAGCAGTGAGATAGGGGTTAGTGAAAAACTGTTTTTT.

For the CDR3, the DNA is TGCAGTGCAGCAGGGGGAGAGACCCAGTACTTC. This codes for CSAAGGETQYF. V gene TRBV20-1 combines with J gene TRBJ2-5; 7 bases agree with TRBD1. Germline CDR1 DFQATT, CDR2 SNEGSKA (reference sequence). The CDR3 is 11 amino acids. Trimming took 6 bases from V and 4 from J; bases not matched to a gene: 2.

The genes are TRBV19 and TRBJ2-7; the D is unclear. CDR3 length equals 14 residues. Germline loops: CDR1 LNHDA, CDR2 SQIVND (reference sequence). V was cut by 3 bases and J by 0 bases, with 9 bases left in between. The CDR3 protein is CASSISRLSYEQYF. As DNA, the CDR3 is TGTGCCAGTAGTATTTCTAGACTCTCCTACGAGCAGTACTTC.

This clone has just a few counts. V and J are TRBV5-1 and TRBJ1-1, with TRBD1 as a possible D gene (5 bases). Germline values: CDR1 SGHRS, CDR2 YFSETQ. The CDR3 is 12 amino acids. The V gene lost 2 bases and the J gene lost 3 bases, with 5 bases spanning the gap. The CDR3 reads CASSLQDTEAFF. The CDR3 region has the DNA TGCGCCAGCAGCTTACAGGACACTGAAGCTTTCTTT.

This clone came up once. The chain employs TRBV11-2 and TRBJ1-2; D remains unclear. The CDR3 spans 13 residues. CDR1 and CDR2 (germline): SGHAT, FQNNGV. Trimming took off 4 bases at V and 1 base at J, with 7 bases between the two ends. For the CDR3, the DNA is TGTGCCAGCAGCTCCAGAAATAACTATGGCTACACCTTC. The encoded protein is CASSSRNNYGYTF.

The chain combines TRBV18 with TRBJ1-1, with TRBD1 matching over 9 bases. J gave up 1 base and V 3 bases, and 3 bases lay outside the gene matches. The CDR3 is made up of 15 amino acids. CDR1 KGHSH and CDR2 LQKENI come from the germline V gene. The CDR3 DNA reads as TGTGCCAGCTCACCCTCGGGACAGGGGAACACTGAAGCTTTCTTT. This gives the protein CASSPSGQGNTEAFF.

CDR3 sequence reads: CASSLRSGGFGYGYTF. The CDR3 DNA is TGTGCCAGCAGCTTGAGGTCAGGAGGTTTCGGCTATGGCTACACCTTC. J is TRBJ1-2 and V is TRBV5-4; D unresolved. From germline, CDR1 is SGHNT and CDR2 YYREEE (reference sequence). The CDR3 sequence is 16 residues long. The V end lost 1 base, the J end lost 4 bases, and 17 bases lay between the germline ends.

The J gene is TRBJ1-6, the V gene TRBV27; 7 bases are shared with TRBD1. The CDR3 contains 14 residues. CDR1 and CDR2 from the germline V gene are MNHEY and SMNVEV (reference sequence). Germline trimming cut 7 bases from V and 10 bases from J; bases unmatched to any gene: 10. Here the CDR3 reads CASTTGIGWSPLHF. The CDR3 region has the DNA TGTGCCAGCACGACAGGGATAGGCTGGTCACCCCTCCACTTT.

The chain uses TRBV10-3 and TRBJ2-5; TRBD2 matches at 11 bases. Germline V gene sequence: CDR1 ENHRY, CDR2 SYGVKD. The junction had 11 bases not matched to a gene; V was cut back by 3 bases and J by 5 bases. CDR3 length: 17 residues. DNA for the CDR3: TGTGCCATCAGTGACCCCAGTAGCGGGGGGGCTCTTGAGACCCAGTACTTC. Translated, it gives CAISDPSSGGALETQYF.

This chain connects TRBV3-1 (or the pseudogene TRBV3-2) to TRBJ2-2, with 7 bases lining up with TRBD2. The CDR3 extends over 15 amino acids. Germline trimming cut 1 base from V and 4 bases from J; bases unmatched to any gene: 3. Germline V gene lookup returns CDR1 LGHDT and CDR2 YNNKEL (reference sequence). The CDR3 DNA reads TGTGCCAGCAGCCAAGCAGCGGGGCTCACCGGGGAGCTGTTTTTT. This sequence encodes CASSQAAGLTGELFF.

V gene TRBV11-2 combines with J gene TRBJ2-5; 10 positions agree with TRBD2. Germline loops: CDR1 SGHAT, CDR2 FQNNGV. The trim removed 1 base at V and 2 bases at J, leaving 4 bases unmatched. The CDR3 length is 16 residues. CDR3 DNA sequence: TGTGCCAGCAGCTTAGGAAGTAGCGGGGGGCAAGAGACCCAGTACTTC. This encodes CASSLGSSGGQETQYF.

The V call is TRBV18, the J call TRBJ2-3; weak D call: TRBD2 (6 bases). This CDR3 is 13 amino acids long. Germline-derived CDR1 and CDR2 are KGHSH and LQKENI. Trimming removed 0 bases from V and 7 bases from J, with 8 bases in between. The CDR3 region has the DNA TGTGCCAGCTCACCACCGGAGGGGAATACGCAGTATTTT. This translates into CASSPPEGNTQYF.

The chain recombines TRBV27 with TRBJ1-2; no definite D call. The CDR3 length is 13 residues. Germline V gene lookup returns CDR1 MNHEY and CDR2 SMNVEV (reference sequence). V was clipped by 2 bases and J by 5 bases, with 9 bases between them. CDR3 amino acids: CASSLRGYYGYTF. Here the CDR3 DNA reads TGTGCCAGCAGTTTACGGGGATATTATGGCTACACCTTC.

The chain is built from TRBV7-2 and TRBJ2-5, with D maybe TRBD2 (6 bases). Germline CDR1 SGHTA, CDR2 FQGNSA. The CDR3 is 15 residues long. V lost 4 bases, J lost 2 bases, and 14 bases lay in between. This chain's CDR3 is CASSSAGTFQETQYF. In nucleotides, the CDR3 is TGTGCCAGCAGCTCCGCCGGGACTTTTCAAGAGACCCAGTACTTC.

This clone was counted a few times. This sequence joins TRBV27 and TRBJ2-2; TRBD1 is a possible D gene (5 bases). CDR3 length equals 16 residues. Germline V gene sequence: CDR1 MNHEY, CDR2 SMNVEV (reference sequence). Trimming pared 0 bases from V and 5 bases from J, leaving 13 bases between. The CDR3 here is CASSLSIGVQTGELFF. DNA of the CDR3: TGTGCCAGCAGTTTATCGATAGGGGTTCAAACCGGGGAGCTGTTTTTT.